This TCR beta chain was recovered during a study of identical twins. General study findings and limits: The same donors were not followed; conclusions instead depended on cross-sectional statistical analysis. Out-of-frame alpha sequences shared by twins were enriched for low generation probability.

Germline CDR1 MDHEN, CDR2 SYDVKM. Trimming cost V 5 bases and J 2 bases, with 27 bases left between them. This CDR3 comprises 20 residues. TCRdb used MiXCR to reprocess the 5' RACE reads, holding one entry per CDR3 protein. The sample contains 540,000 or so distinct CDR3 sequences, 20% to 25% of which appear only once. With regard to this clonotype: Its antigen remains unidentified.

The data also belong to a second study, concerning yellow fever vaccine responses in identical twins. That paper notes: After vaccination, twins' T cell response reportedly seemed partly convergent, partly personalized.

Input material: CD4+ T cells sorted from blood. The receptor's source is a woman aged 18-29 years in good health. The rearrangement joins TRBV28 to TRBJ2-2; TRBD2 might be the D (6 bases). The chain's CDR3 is CASSISGLRSGPLNTGELFF. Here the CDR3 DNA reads TGTGCCAGCAGTATCTCGGGACTTAGAAGCGGTCCCCTCAACACCGGGGAGCTGTTTTTT.